The sequence of this T cell receptor (beta chain) was determined in a study of T cell responses to AZD1222 COVID-19 vaccine. Regarding the study as a whole: Spike-specific TCR breadth and depth went up after people got two AZD1222 doses. Mostly white British, mostly female donors; authors suggested clonal diversity may be underestimated.

As regards this clone: Its antigen is undetermined.

V lost 2 bases and J 4 bases, leaving 11 bases between the germline ends. The CDR3 totals 14 residues. Germline V gene lookup returns CDR1 SNHLY and CDR2 FYNNEI. Here immunoSEQ multiplex PCR was the method, and the copy in TCRdb shows in-frame clones only, minus some. The table shows around 140,000 clones, with roughly 89% occurring only once. This TCR was recovered from an adult in good health. Source: peripheral blood, taken on day 0 of AZD1222 vaccination. This chain uses TRBV2 with TRBJ1-2; unclear D gene. The CDR3 sequence: CASSENSPAYGYTF. The DNA of the CDR3 is TGTGCCAGCAGTGAAAATAGCCCTGCCTATGGCTACACCTTC.